This passage covers 29 T cell receptor beta chains from one sample sequenced in a study of post-analysis software for immune sequencing data. Broader study findings: Relative to controls, patients had a few TRBV segments at higher frequency, with TRBV5-6, TRBV5-1 and TRBV20-1 among these.

These TCRs' antigens remain unknown. cDNA libraries for TCR beta contained unique molecular identifiers. TCRdb ran MiXCR on the PCR reads and lists one entry per CDR3 protein. The sample records about 260,000 distinct CDR3 sequences, 30% to 45% being singletons. Sequencing was done on a sample of blood. The receptors stem from a girl aged 10 to 17 with multiple sclerosis.

In its sample, this clonotype was seen many times. V and J are TRBV5-5 and TRBJ2-1; D remains unclear. The CDR3 totals 15 residues. Germline V gene sequence: CDR1 SGHKS, CDR2 YYEKEE (reference sequence). Trimming stripped 0 bases from V and 4 bases from J, with 11 bases between. CDR3 amino acids: CASSLGEQPYNEQFF. The CDR3 region has the DNA TGTGCCAGCAGCTTGGGTGAACAACCGTACAATGAGCAGTTCTTC.

This clonotype appeared a few times. The V gene is TRBV24-1, the J gene TRBJ2-6, with D maybe TRBD2 (6 bases). The CDR3 runs 15 residues. V was cut by 5 bases and J by 4 bases, with 11 bases left in between. Germline-derived CDR1 and CDR2 are KGHDR and SFDVKD. The CDR3, as DNA: TGTGCCACCAGTGTTGGGGGGACCGGGGCCAACGTCCTGACTTTC. This sequence encodes CATSVGGTGANVLTF.

This clonotype was observed many times. The J gene is TRBJ2-1, the V gene TRBV12-3 or TRBV12-4; perhaps TRBD1 as D (5 bases). The CDR3 covers 14 residues. Deletions cut 6 bases from V and 0 bases from J, with 9 bases between. The CDR3 DNA is TGTGCCAGCAGCCAGGGTCGCTCCTACAATGAGCAGTTCTTC. Protein product: CASSQGRSYNEQFF.

This rearrangement joins TRBV29-1 to TRBJ2-7; maybe TRBD1 (6 bases). CDR1 is SQVTM and CDR2 is ANQGSEA in the germline V gene. V was trimmed by 7 bases and J by 2 bases, leaving 18 bases between them. The CDR3 sequence is 14 residues long. Here the CDR3 reads CSEDTGKPAYEQYF. In DNA, the CDR3 is TGCAGCGAAGACACAGGGAAACCGGCCTACGAGCAGTACTTC.

This clonotype was counted ten times or more. V and J are TRBV5-6 and TRBJ2-5, with D perhaps being TRBD1 or TRBD2 (5 bases each). The V gene lost 4 bases and the J gene lost 2 bases, with 15 bases spanning the gap. CDR3 length: 15 amino acids. Germline loops: CDR1 SGHDT, CDR2 YYEEEE. The CDR3 DNA is TGTGCCAGCAGCGCGCTCCCGGGGCGACAAGAGACCCAGTACTTC. As protein: CASSALPGRQETQYF.

Of note for this clonotype: Being one base from a much bigger clone, this may be a read error. The rearrangement links TRBV3-1 to TRBJ2-1, with 11 nucleotides matching TRBD2. This CDR3 comprises 16 residues. Germline trimming cut 1 base from V and 7 bases from J; bases unmatched to any gene: 6. CDR1 and CDR2 from the germline V gene are LGHDT and YNNKEL (reference sequence). CDR3 nucleotide sequence: TGTGCCAGCAGCCAAGGCACCACTAGCGGGGGTAATGAGCAGTTCTTC. This encodes CASSQGTTSGGNEQFF.

This chain uses TRBV4-2 with TRBJ2-2, with 12 bases fitting TRBD2. The V and J ends lost 9 bases and 0 bases, in that order; junction bases with no gene match: 11. Germline V gives CDR1 LGHNA, CDR2 YNFKEQ. The CDR3 is 18 amino acids. CDR3 in DNA: TGTGCCAGTTCTATAAGGGCTAGCGGGGGGGCGAACACCGGGGAGCTGTTTTTT. Amino acids: CASSIRASGGANTGELFF.

Concerning this clonotype itself: One junction end disagrees with the germline gene, perhaps due to a read error. J is TRBJ1-1 and V is TRBV12-3 or TRBV12-4; 7 bases agree with TRBD1. This CDR3 region has 15 residues. CDR3 residues: CAGSFFRFGDSEAFF. The CDR3 DNA reads as TGTGCCGGCAGTTTTTTCCGGTTTGGGGACAGTGAAGCTTTCTTT.

There are many counts of this clonotype. The CDR3 sequence: CSARGTGTSGRITYNEQFF. In DNA, the CDR3 is TGCAGTGCTAGGGGGACCGGGACTAGCGGGAGAATAACGTACAATGAGCAGTTCTTC. The chain recombines TRBV20-1 with TRBJ2-1, with 14 bases fitting TRBD2. Germline CDR1 and CDR2: DFQATT and SNEGSKA (reference sequence). The CDR3 contains 19 residues. V was clipped by 3 bases and J by 4 bases; unmatched bases: 14.

As DNA, the CDR3 is TGTGCCAGCAGCTTGGTAGCGGGGGCTAGGTATTTT. This sequence encodes CASSLVAGARYF. This chain joins TRBV7-6 and TRBJ2-3; 9 bases agree with TRBD2. The CDR3 has 12 amino acids. Trimming took 3 bases from V and 14 from J; bases not matched to a gene: 6. Germline V gives CDR1 SGHVS, CDR2 FNYEAQ. The full variable domain, its missing parts supplied by reference TRBV7-6 and TRBJ2-3, is GAGVSQSPRYKVTKRGQDVALRCDPISGHVSLYWYRQALGQGPEFLTYFNYEAQQDKSGLPNDRFSAERPEGSISTLTIQRTEQRDSAMYRCASSLVAGARYFGPGTRLTVL.

There are many counts of this clonotype. The CDR3 region has the DNA TGTGCCAGCAGCTTAGCGGGGGGACTAGCGGGGGGACGTGAGCAGTTCTTC. This codes for CASSLAGGLAGGREQFF. The chain employs TRBV7-9 and TRBJ2-1; 15 bases fit TRBD2. CDR3 length: 17 amino acids. CDR1 SEHNR and CDR2 FQNEAQ come from the germline V gene (reference sequence). J was trimmed by 9 bases and V by 0 bases; bases with no gene match: 6. Based on the CDR3 plus reference TRBV7-9 and TRBJ2-1, the full variable domain is DTGVSQNPRHKITKRGQNVTFRCDPISEHNRLYWYRQTLGQGPEFLTYFQNEAQLEKSRLLSDRFSAERPKGSFSTLEIQRTEQGDSAMYLCASSLAGGLAGGREQFFGPGTRLTVL.

With regard to this clonotype: One base away lies a much larger clone, so this may be a sequencing read error. This chain connects TRBV10-3 to TRBJ1-2, with 10 bases matching TRBD1. The CDR3 length is 14 residues. The J segment lost 5 bases and the V segment lost 4 bases, leaving 4 bases of the junction unmatched. The germline V gene encodes CDR1 ENHRY and CDR2 SYGVKD. This chain's CDR3 is CAISGQGARYGYTF. In nucleotides, the CDR3 is TGTGCCATCAGTGGACAGGGGGCGCGGTATGGCTACACCTTC.

The CDR3 protein is CASSKAGQREQYF. The CDR3 DNA reads TGTGCCAGCAGCAAAGCGGGACAGAGAGAGCAGTACTTC. The chain links TRBV7-9 to TRBJ2-5; TRBD1 or TRBD2 may be the D gene (7 bases each). The CDR3 spans 13 residues. Germline V CDR1 and CDR2: SEHNR, FQNEAQ (reference sequence). Trimming pared 5 bases from V and 11 bases from J, leaving 18 bases between.

The V and J genes are TRBV2 and TRBJ2-2; D tentatively fits TRBD1 or TRBD2 (5 bases each). Germline CDR1 SNHLY, CDR2 FYNNEI. Trimming shortened V by 4 bases and J by 7 bases, and 16 bases separated the two germline ends. The CDR3 sequence is 15 residues long. CDR3 bases: TGTGCCAGCAGTGGGGACCAGGGATCGGGCGGGGAGCTGTTTTTT. Translating gives CASSGDQGSGGELFF.

The genes are TRBV6-1 and TRBJ1-1; tentative D call: TRBD1 (6 bases). CDR3 length: 14 residues. Between the trimmed V and J ends, which lost 6 bases and 0 bases, there was a span of 11 bases. Germline loops: CDR1 MNHNS, CDR2 SASEGT. CDR3 nucleotide sequence: TGTGCCAGCAGGGAGGACAGAATGAACACTGAAGCTTTCTTT. Translated, it gives CASREDRMNTEAFF.

This clonotype was observed a handful of times. The V and J genes are TRBV7-3 and TRBJ2-1, with no clear D. The DNA end is a closer match to TRBJ2-7, so the J assignment may be wrong. Germline loops: CDR1 SGHTA, CDR2 FQGTGA. The CDR3 extends over 15 amino acids. The chain's CDR3 is CASSLMASSYNEQYF. Written as DNA, the CDR3 is TGTGCCAGCAGCTTAATGGCGAGCTCCTACAATGAGCAGTACTTC.

Concerning this clonotype: This could be a read error, since a much larger clone is one nucleotide away. This chain uses TRBV14 with TRBJ2-1; TRBD2 matches 8 bases. The V segment lost 1 base and the J segment 9 bases; nucleotides outside the gene matches: 11. The CDR3 runs 16 residues. In germline, CDR1 is SGHDN, CDR2 FVKESK. The CDR3 here is CASSQGGAGVWVEQFF. The CDR3 nucleotides are TGTGCCAGCAGCCAAGGTGGAGCGGGAGTCTGGGTTGAGCAGTTCTTC.

This clonotype has a count of ten or more. This chain links TRBV18 with TRBJ2-4; D assignment may be TRBD1 or TRBD2 (6 bases each). V gave up 6 bases and J gave up 7 bases, with 25 bases separating them. CDR1 is KGHSH, CDR2 LQKENI, per germline. CDR3 size: 17 residues. The CDR3 sequence: CASSRATGGPEGNIQYF. The CDR3 coding sequence is TGTGCCAGCTCCCGAGCAACTGGGGGGCCTGAGGGGAACATTCAGTACTTC.

This clonotype was detected many times. The J gene is TRBJ1-4, the V gene TRBV7-2, with a weak D call TRBD1 (5 bases). The V gene lost 5 bases and the J gene lost 6 bases, with 25 bases spanning the gap. Germline CDR1 is SGHTA and CDR2 is FQGNSA. The CDR3 has 18 residues. The CDR3 is CASSPGPGQGFRDEKLFF. In nucleotides, the CDR3 is TGTGCCAGCAGCCCCGGGCCGGGGCAGGGTTTTCGAGATGAAAAACTGTTTTTT.

This clonotype appeared a few times. The chain has TRBV3-1 and TRBJ2-2; D call uncertain. Trimming pared 4 bases from V and 1 base from J, leaving 7 bases between. There are 14 residues in the CDR3. CDR1 and CDR2 from the germline V gene are LGHDT and YNNKEL (reference sequence). The chain's CDR3 is CASSPVRNTGELFF. The CDR3 DNA sequence: TGTGCCAGCAGCCCAGTACGGAACACCGGGGAGCTGTTTTTT.

This clonotype was detected many times. The chain has TRBV6-4 and TRBJ1-1, with D uncertain. The CDR3 is made up of 13 amino acids. V was trimmed by 2 bases and J by 0 bases, leaving 4 bases between them. Germline V gene lookup returns CDR1 MRHNA and CDR2 SNTAGT. CDR3 nucleotide sequence: TGTGCCAGCAGTGACCTAATGAACACTGAAGCTTTCTTT. This gives the protein CASSDLMNTEAFF.

This clonotype was picked up many times. The chain is built from TRBV6-6 and TRBJ2-1; 10 nucleotides match TRBD1. Germline V gives CDR1 MNHNY, CDR2 SVGAGI (reference sequence). There are 15 residues in the CDR3. With V trimmed by 5 bases and J by 8 bases, 9 bases remained unmatched. Here the CDR3 DNA reads TGTGCCAGCAGTCCGGGGACAGGGGTAATCCATGAGCAGTTCTTC. The encoded protein is CASSPGTGVIHEQFF.

This clonotype was detected many times. The rearrangement uses TRBV5-1 and TRBJ2-1; 8 positions match TRBD2. CDR1 SGHRS and CDR2 YFSETQ come from the germline V gene. V trimming: 0 bases; J trimming: 0 bases; junction bases outside the gene matches: 8. The CDR3 has 18 residues. CDR3 region: CASSLGAGGPSSYNEQFF. For the CDR3, the DNA is TGCGCCAGCAGCTTGGGGGCGGGAGGCCCGAGCTCCTACAATGAGCAGTTCTTC. Combining the CDR3 with reference TRBV5-1 and TRBJ2-1 gives the whole variable domain KAGVTQTPRYLIKTRGQQVTLSCSPISGHRSVSWYQQTPGQGLQFLFEYFSETQRNKGNFPGRFSGRQFSNSRSEMNVSTLELGDSALYLCASSLGAGGPSSYNEQFFGPGTRLTVL.

This clonotype has a count of ten or more. The chain links TRBV28 to TRBJ2-6; possibly TRBD2 for D (6 bases). Trimming removed 5 bases from V and 3 bases from J, with 23 bases in between. The CDR3 is made up of 19 amino acids. From germline, CDR1 is MDHEN and CDR2 SYDVKM. In nucleotides, the CDR3 is TGTGCCAGCAGTCTGGGACCGGGGGAGGAGTTGAGTGGGGCCAACGTCCTGACTTTC. Amino acid sequence: CASSLGPGEELSGANVLTF.

The chain is built from TRBV7-2 and TRBJ1-5, with 7 bases identical to TRBD1. The J segment lost 7 bases and the V segment lost 4 bases, leaving 7 bases of the junction unmatched. The CDR3 contains 14 residues. The V gene's germline CDR1 is SGHTA and CDR2 FQGNSA. The CDR3 nucleotides read TGTGCCAGCAGCTCTACAGGGGCTGGACAGCCCCAGCATTTT. Translation: CASSSTGAGQPQHF.

The chain has TRBV29-1 and TRBJ2-7, with TRBD1 matching 9 bases. The assigned J gene may be wrong: the sequence end matches TRBJ2-5 better. The length of the CDR3 is 13 residues. Germline V CDR1 and CDR2: SQVTM, ANQGSEA. The CDR3 nucleotides read TGCAGCGGAGCAACAGGGGGCGTCGAGACCCAGTACTTC. It encodes CSGATGGVETQYF.

The CDR3 DNA reads TGTGCCAGCAGTTCCTGCGGGGAGCTGTTTTTT. Translating it yields CASSSCGELFF. This chain connects TRBV12-3 or TRBV12-4 to TRBJ2-2; no reliable D call. Trimming left V 4 bases short and J 7 bases short, with 4 bases between. The CDR3 covers 11 residues.

The chain employs TRBV10-3 and TRBJ2-7, with TRBD2 identical over 14 bases. CDR1 and CDR2 (germline): ENHRY, SYGVKD. V was clipped by 4 bases and J by 6 bases; unmatched bases: 11. CDR3 length: 17 residues. The CDR3 DNA sequence: TGTGCCATCAGTGGACCTGGGACTAGCGGGAGCCGAGTCGAGCAGTACTTC. Residues: CAISGPGTSGSRVEQYF.

This rearrangement joins TRBV12-3 or TRBV12-4 to TRBJ1-1; D gene ambiguous. The CDR3 runs to 13 residues. V lost 3 bases, J lost 7 bases, and 12 bases lay in between. CDR3 protein: CASSFVRQDEAFF. The CDR3 DNA reads TGTGCCAGCAGTTTTGTGCGGCAGGATGAAGCTTTCTTT.